The present T cell receptor (beta chain) was sequenced within a study of blood T cells in healthy people across ages. Study-level points and caveats: TCR beta diversity, measured per million T cells, fell in a roughly linear way with age.

Together with a sample-barcoded 5' primer, a J-beta primer mix was included in a second PCR lasting roughly 6 to 12 cycles. TCRdb recomputed calls from the 5' RACE reads with MiXCR, one row per CDR3 protein. This table holds about 1.6 million distinct CDR3 sequences, roughly 32% found once. This clonotype was recorded at least ten times. The antigen remains undetermined. Trimming left V 4 bases short and J 9 bases short, with 9 bases between. Germline V CDR1 and CDR2: KGHDR, SFDVKD. This CDR3 region has 12 residues. The receptor's source is a woman in her 30s in good health. The chain carries TRBV24-1 and TRBJ2-1, with D perhaps TRBD1 (6 bases). Sequencing was done on a sample of blood. In nucleotides, the CDR3 is TGTGCCACCAGTGAACAGGGCATTGAGCAGTTCTTC. It is translated as CATSEQGIEQFF.